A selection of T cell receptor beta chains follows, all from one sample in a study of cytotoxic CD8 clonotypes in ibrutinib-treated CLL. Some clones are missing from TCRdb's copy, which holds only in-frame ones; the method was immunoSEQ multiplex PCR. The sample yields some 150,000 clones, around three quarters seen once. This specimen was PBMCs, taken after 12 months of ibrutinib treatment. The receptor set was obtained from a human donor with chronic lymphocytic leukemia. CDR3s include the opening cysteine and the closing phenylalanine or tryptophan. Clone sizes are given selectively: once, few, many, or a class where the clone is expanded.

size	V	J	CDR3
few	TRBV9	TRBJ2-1	CASSVEDRYYNEQFF
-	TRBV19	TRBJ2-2	CASSGGWANTGELFF
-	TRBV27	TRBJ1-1	CASSQGTVSGGRGVSRNTEAFF
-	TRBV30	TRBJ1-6	CAWRRMGGNSPLHF
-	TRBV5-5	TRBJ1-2	CASRVQAFGYGYTF
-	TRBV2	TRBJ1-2	CASSGAGANYGYTF
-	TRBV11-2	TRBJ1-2	CASSMDSANYGYTF
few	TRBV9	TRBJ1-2	CASSASGQGIYGYTF
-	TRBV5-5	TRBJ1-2	CASSLGPYGYTF
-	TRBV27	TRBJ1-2	CASSFGGQHPYTF
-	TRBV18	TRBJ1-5	CASSPNHYSNQPQHF
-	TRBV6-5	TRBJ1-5	CASSYGQGGNQPQHF
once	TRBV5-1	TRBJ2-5	CASSLAGAETQYF
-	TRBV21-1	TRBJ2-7	CAGPRLEQYF
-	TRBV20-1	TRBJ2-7	CSALRIEQYF
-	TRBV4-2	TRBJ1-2	CASSQAQGAGYTF